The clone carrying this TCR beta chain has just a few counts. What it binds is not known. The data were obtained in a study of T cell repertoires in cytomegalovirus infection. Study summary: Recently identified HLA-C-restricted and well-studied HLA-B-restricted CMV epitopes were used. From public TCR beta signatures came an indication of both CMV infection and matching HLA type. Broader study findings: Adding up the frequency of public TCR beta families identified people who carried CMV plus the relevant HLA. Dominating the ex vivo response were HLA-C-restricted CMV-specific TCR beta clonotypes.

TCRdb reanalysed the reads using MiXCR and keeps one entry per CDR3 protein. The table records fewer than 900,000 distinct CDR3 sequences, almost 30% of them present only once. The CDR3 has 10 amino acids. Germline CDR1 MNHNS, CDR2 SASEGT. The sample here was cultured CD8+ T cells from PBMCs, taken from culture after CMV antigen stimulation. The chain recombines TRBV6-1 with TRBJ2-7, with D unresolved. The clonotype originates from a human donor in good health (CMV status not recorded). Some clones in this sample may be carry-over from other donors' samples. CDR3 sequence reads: CARTLALPRV. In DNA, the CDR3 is TGTGCCCGAACCCTCGCGCTACCTCGCGTC.